The present T cell receptor beta chain was sequenced within a study of CD8 T cells in Susac syndrome. Findings of the study overall: CD4+ T cell repertoires in Susac syndrome exhibited no evidence of clonal expansion.

cDNA came from about 0.51 to 1 ug RNA primed by random hexamers. TCRdb re-called the immunoSEQ multiplex PCR reads with MiXCR, one entry per CDR3 protein. The sample includes under 200,000 distinct CDR3 sequences, roughly nine tenths of them seen just once. This CDR3 spans 16 amino acids. Concerning this clonotype itself: The antigen is unknown.

Sequenced: CD4+ T cells from PBMCs. V gene TRBV21-1 combines with J gene TRBJ1-5; the DNA was not used to check the table's D call, TRBD1. TRBV21-1 is reported as a pseudogene. The source of this sequence is a human donor with Susac syndrome. The CDR3 DNA reads TGTGCCAGCAGCAGTCGTCGGACAGGGGCTGATCAGCCCCAGCATTTT. Translation gives CASSSRRTGADQPQHF.